These T cell receptor beta chains were read from a single sample in a study of Ad26.COV2.S vaccination and SARS-CoV-2 variants. The assay was immunoSEQ multiplex PCR, and TCRdb's table has in-frame clones only and misses some. The sample has some 390,000 clones; less than 90% are singletons. Sequenced here: peripheral blood, sampled in a trial of Ad26.COV2.S vaccine versus placebo. The receptors shown here come from a person between 18 and 59 years old who received the Ad26.COV2.S COVID-19 vaccine or a placebo. Both conserved end residues are part of each CDR3. Each record gives: J gene, V gene, clone size, CDR3 protein. Clone size is given for some rows only: seen once, a few or many times, or a class if the clone is expanded.

J gene: TRBJ1-1; V gene: TRBV10-3; clone size: .; CDR3 protein: CAISELGRENTEAFF
J gene: TRBJ2-5; V gene: TRBV9; clone size: .; CDR3 protein: CASSVDVGVGETQYF
J gene: TRBJ1-2; V gene: TRBV10-1; clone size: .; CDR3 protein: CASSDAGDAGVGGYTF
J gene: TRBJ2-3; V gene: TRBV19; clone size: .; CDR3 protein: CASSLGELGQGGDTQYF
J gene: TRBJ1-2; V gene: TRBV10-3; clone size: .; CDR3 protein: CAISESGPGQTNYGYTF
J gene: TRBJ2-7; V gene: TRBV10-3; clone size: .; CDR3 protein: CAISSDTGKDEQYF
J gene: TRBJ2-2; V gene: TRBV11-3; clone size: .; CDR3 protein: CASSPSNTGELFF
J gene: TRBJ2-7; V gene: TRBV5-1; clone size: .; CDR3 protein: CASSSDGYEQYF
J gene: TRBJ1-6; V gene: TRBV5-8; clone size: .; CDR3 protein: CASTGEITYNSPLHF
J gene: TRBJ2-3; V gene: TRBV5-6; clone size: .; CDR3 protein: CASSLTPMGFTQYF
J gene: TRBJ2-1; V gene: TRBV4-1; clone size: once; CDR3 protein: CASSQQWTSPNPFF
J gene: TRBJ2-7; V gene: TRBV5-1; clone size: .; CDR3 protein: CASSFRDRSKEQYF
J gene: TRBJ2-2; V gene: TRBV4-1; clone size: .; CDR3 protein: CASSLETGRITGELFF
J gene: TRBJ1-6; V gene: TRBV10-3; clone size: .; CDR3 protein: CAIRQGAYNSPLHF
J gene: TRBJ2-5; V gene: TRBV4-1; clone size: few; CDR3 protein: CASSPGRGQETQYF
J gene: TRBJ1-2; V gene: TRBV6-6; clone size: few; CDR3 protein: CASSYGRDRPNYGYTF
J gene: TRBJ1-1; V gene: TRBV5-1; clone size: .; CDR3 protein: CASSPLGSTEAFF
J gene: TRBJ2-2; V gene: TRBV6-1; clone size: .; CDR3 protein: CASSEFEGTGELFF
J gene: TRBJ2-3; V gene: TRBV19; clone size: .; CDR3 protein: CASSTSQGVPDTQYF
J gene: TRBJ2-3; V gene: TRBV7-8; clone size: once; CDR3 protein: CASSLGGSDTQYF
J gene: TRBJ2-7; V gene: TRBV6-1; clone size: .; CDR3 protein: CASSYDLARSEQYF
J gene: TRBJ1-5; V gene: TRBV10-3; clone size: .; CDR3 protein: CAISVAGGNQPQHF
J gene: TRBJ1-1; V gene: TRBV4-1; clone size: .; CDR3 protein: CASSQPTGRSEAFF
J gene: TRBJ1-5; V gene: TRBV4-3; clone size: .; CDR3 protein: CASSQVYNSNQPQHF
J gene: TRBJ2-7; V gene: TRBV28; clone size: .; CDR3 protein: CASSSSIYEQYF
J gene: TRBJ2-7; V gene: TRBV6-2/TRBV6-3; clone size: .; CDR3 protein: CASSYSDLGEQYF
J gene: TRBJ1-1; V gene: TRBV10-2; clone size: once; CDR3 protein: CASTRGNTEAFF
J gene: TRBJ1-4; V gene: TRBV12-3/TRBV12-4; clone size: .; CDR3 protein: CASSYRVEKLFF
J gene: TRBJ2-7; V gene: TRBV4-3; clone size: .; CDR3 protein: CASSQDFGGDRTIYEQYF
J gene: TRBJ2-3; V gene: TRBV2; clone size: .; CDR3 protein: CASRETRDTQYF
J gene: TRBJ2-2; V gene: TRBV6-6; clone size: .; CDR3 protein: CASSGVNTGELFF
J gene: TRBJ2-5; V gene: TRBV25-1; clone size: .; CDR3 protein: CASRPSGGYQETQYF